This note documents a single T cell receptor (beta chain) sequence. This sample is drawn from a study of blood T cell repertoires in COVID-19. Study in general: The samples span acute and convalescent COVID-19 from the United States, Italy and Spain. PBMCs, B-cell-depleted T cells, or T cells provided the cDNA or gDNA that made up the material.

Measured with immunoSEQ multiplex PCR; TCRdb has only the in-frame clones, and not every one. The table has roughly 110,000 clones, under 85% seen once. The CDR3 has 14 residues. The germline gives CDR1 MNHEY, CDR2 SVGAGI. V gave up 7 bases and J gave up 7 bases, with 19 bases separating them. The sequence was collected from a woman aged 60 to 75 with acute or convalescent COVID-19. This chain links TRBV6-5 with TRBJ1-2; tentative D call: TRBD1 (6 bases). The sample consisted of peripheral blood. This chain's CDR3 is CASIPQQGTLGYTF. As DNA, the CDR3 is TGTGCCAGCATTCCCCAACAGGGAACACTTGGCTACACCTTC.